This T cell receptor beta chain originates from a study of cytomegalovirus exposure and HLA in healthy donors. General study findings and limits: In vitro checks showed that a few CMV-associated chains really do target CMV antigens.

As to this clone: The antigen remains undetermined.

The CDR3 runs to 14 residues. CDR1 and CDR2 (germline): SGHTA, FQGNSA. Germline trimming cut 3 bases from V and 5 bases from J; bases unmatched to any gene: 2. This PCR relied on a set of 60 Vbeta primers and 13 Jbeta primers. This table comes from immunoSEQ multiplex PCR, and its TCRdb copy is limited to in-frame clones, with some not included. The repertoire has over 150,000 clones, under 80% of them found once; the top ten carry roughly 2%. The rearrangement uses TRBV7-2 and TRBJ2-1; 9 bases are a match to TRBD2. This TCR derives from a man aged 25-45 years in good health and CMV-seronegative. Sample: PBMCs. The CDR3 DNA sequence: TGTGCCAGCAGCTTTGCGGGGGGGGACAATGAGCAGTTCTTC. Residues: CASSFAGGDNEQFF.